The present TCR beta chain was sequenced within a study of shared clonotypes between healthy human individuals. Whole-study context: CD4 naive and memory got three plates each, CD8 naive two, CD8 memory one.

Selected positively for CCR7 and CD45RO-negative, naive CD8 cells excluded terminally differentiated effector memory CD45RA+ cells. Every donor was a Caucasian adult from Nashville, Tennessee. The assay was immunoSEQ multiplex PCR, and TCRdb's table has in-frame clones only and misses some. This sample has some 2.1 million clones, with about 95% found just once. Sequenced material: naive CD8+ T cells sorted from blood. The receptor was isolated from a man aged 18 to 29 in good health.

CDR3 sequence reads: CASTTMSTDTQYF. The CDR3 nucleotides read TGTGCCAGCACCACAATGAGCACAGATACGCAGTATTTT. The chain employs TRBV6-5 and TRBJ2-3; unclear D gene. Germline V CDR1 and CDR2: MNHEY, SVGAGI. V lost 7 bases to trimming and J lost 0 bases, with 8 bases between them. This CDR3 spans 13 amino acids.